Included here is one T cell receptor beta chain sequence, with context. TCRdb keeps only in-frame clones here, not all; method: immunoSEQ multiplex PCR. The sample lists 240,000 or so clones, approximately 86% occurring once. Germline CDR1 reads MNHEY; CDR2 reads SMNVEV (reference sequence). This CDR3 region has 15 residues. Trimming took off 3 bases at V and 6 bases at J, with 17 bases between the two ends. The source of the sample is a study of cytomegalovirus exposure and HLA in healthy donors. The receptor comes from a woman in her thirties in good health and CMV-seropositive. Sequencing was done on a sample of PBMCs. The J gene is TRBJ1-1, the V gene TRBV27; D is possibly TRBD1 (5 bases). CDR3 sequence: CASSFSTSGAAEAFF. The CDR3 coding sequence is TGTGCCAGCAGTTTTTCCACCTCTGGGGCCGCTGAAGCTTTCTTT.